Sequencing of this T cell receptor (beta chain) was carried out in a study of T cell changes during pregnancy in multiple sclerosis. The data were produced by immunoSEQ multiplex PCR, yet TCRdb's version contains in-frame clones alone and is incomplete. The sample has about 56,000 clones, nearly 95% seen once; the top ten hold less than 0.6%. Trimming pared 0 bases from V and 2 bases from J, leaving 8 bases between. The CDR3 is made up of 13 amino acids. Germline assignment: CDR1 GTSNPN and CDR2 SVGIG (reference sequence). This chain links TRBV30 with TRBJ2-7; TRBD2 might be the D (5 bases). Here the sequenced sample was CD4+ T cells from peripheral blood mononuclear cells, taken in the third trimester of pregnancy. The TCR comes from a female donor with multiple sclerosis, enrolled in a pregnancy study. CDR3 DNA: TGTGCCTGGAGTGTACGGGGAACCTACGAGCAGTACTTC. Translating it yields CAWSVRGTYEQYF.